This T cell receptor (beta chain) emerged from a study of T cell repertoires in cytomegalovirus infection. For the study at large: Researchers turned to recently identified HLA-C-restricted CMV epitopes as well as well-studied HLA-B-restricted ones.

TCRdb independently ran MiXCR on the reads; one entry per CDR3 protein. The table includes around 430,000 distinct CDR3 sequences, under 55% detected once. Worth noting for this clonotype: Antigen specificity is unknown.

Study conclusions and caveats: The ex vivo response was dominated by HLA-C-restricted CMV-specific TCR beta clonotypes. CMV carriers having the relevant HLA were flagged by cumulative public TCR beta family frequency.

The trim removed 2 bases at V and 4 bases at J, leaving 8 bases unmatched. In germline, CDR1 is SGHTA, CDR2 FQGNSA. The CDR3 has 15 amino acids. The specimen comprised cultured PBMCs, sampled from culture after CMV antigen stimulation. The TCR comes from a human donor in good health (CMV status not recorded). Some clones in this sample may be carry-over from other donors' samples. The V and J genes are TRBV7-2 and TRBJ2-7, with 7 bases matching TRBD1. The CDR3 reads CASSLYRDSLYEQYF. The CDR3 DNA sequence: TGTGCCAGCAGCTTATACCGGGACAGTCTTTACGAGCAGTACTTC.